This entry describes one TCR beta chain. Its antigen is undetermined. Different DNA sequences within this sample yield the same CDR3. The source of the sample is a study of cytomegalovirus exposure and HLA in healthy donors. Across the whole study: The same platform was used for the approximately 120 validation repertoires as for the approximately 610 first-cohort repertoires, as reported in a later analysis. Study-level results: Rarity marked most TCR sequences, yet some public TCRs occurred in many donors. Cytomegalovirus association was assigned to about 180 TCR beta chains.

The method was immunoSEQ multiplex PCR; TCRdb's version includes in-frame clones alone and lacks a portion of them. The repertoire holds nearly 200,000 clones, with around 84% as singletons. Trimming cost V 8 bases and J 3 bases, with 11 bases left between them. Germline-derived CDR1 and CDR2 are SNHLY and FYNNEI. The CDR3 spans 13 residues. The material sequenced was PBMCs. The receptor comes from a woman in her thirties in good health and CMV-seropositive. The J gene is TRBJ1-5, the V gene TRBV2; no definite D call. CDR3 sequence: CASGTVSNQPQHF. The CDR3 nucleotides read TGTGCCAGCGGCACCGTCTCCAATCAGCCCCAGCATTTT.